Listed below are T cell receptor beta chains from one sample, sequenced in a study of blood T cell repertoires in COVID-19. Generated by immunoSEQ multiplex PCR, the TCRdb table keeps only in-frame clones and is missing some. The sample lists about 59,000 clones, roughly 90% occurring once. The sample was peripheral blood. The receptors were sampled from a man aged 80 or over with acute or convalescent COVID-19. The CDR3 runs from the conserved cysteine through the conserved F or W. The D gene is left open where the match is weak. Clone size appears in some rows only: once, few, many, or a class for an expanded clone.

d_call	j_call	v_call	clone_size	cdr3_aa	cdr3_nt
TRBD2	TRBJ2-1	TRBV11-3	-	CASSLRSGGTHNEQFF	TGTGCCAGCAGCTTAAGAAGCGGGGGGACACACAATGAGCAGTTCTTC
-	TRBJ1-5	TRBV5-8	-	CASSLAGGSHQPQHF	TGTGCCAGCAGCTTGGCGGGGGGTTCCCACCAGCCCCAGCATTTT
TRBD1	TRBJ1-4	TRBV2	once	CASSELGTVNEKLFF	TGTGCCAGCAGTGAACTAGGGACAGTAAATGAAAAACTGTTTTTT
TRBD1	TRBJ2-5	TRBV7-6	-	CASSTRTGEETQYF	TGTGCCAGCAGCACCCGGACAGGGGAAGAGACCCAGTACTTC
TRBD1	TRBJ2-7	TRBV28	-	CASSLVMFRDRGSYEQYF	TGTGCCAGCAGTTTAGTGATGTTTCGGGACAGGGGATCCTACGAGCAGTACTTC
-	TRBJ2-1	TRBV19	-	CATMGAGYNEQFF	TGTGCCACCATGGGGGCCGGGTACAATGAGCAGTTCTTC
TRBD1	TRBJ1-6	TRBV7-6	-	CASSLASGTGTSPLHF	TGTGCCAGCAGCTTAGCGTCCGGGACAGGGACTTCACCCCTCCACTTT
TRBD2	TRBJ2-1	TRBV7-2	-	CASSLVRLAGSNEQFF	TGTGCCAGCAGCTTAGTGCGGCTAGCGGGGTCTAATGAGCAGTTCTTC
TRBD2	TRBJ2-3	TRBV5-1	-	CASSSGLAGADTQYF	TGCGCCAGCAGCTCGGGACTAGCGGGGGCAGATACGCAGTATTTT
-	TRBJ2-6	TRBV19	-	CATGVGISGANVLTF	TGTGCCACGGGGGTCGGAATCTCTGGGGCCAACGTCCTGACTTTC
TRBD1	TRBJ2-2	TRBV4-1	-	CASSNTGVSTGELFF	TGCGCCAGCAGCAACACAGGGGTTAGTACCGGGGAGCTGTTTTTT
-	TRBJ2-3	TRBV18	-	CASSPPEGRREQYF	TGTGCCAGCTCACCTCCCGAGGGCCGCCGGGAGCAGTATTTT
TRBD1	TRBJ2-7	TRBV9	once	CASSPHPGQAHEQYF	TGTGCCAGCAGCCCCCATCCGGGACAGGCTCACGAGCAGTACTTC